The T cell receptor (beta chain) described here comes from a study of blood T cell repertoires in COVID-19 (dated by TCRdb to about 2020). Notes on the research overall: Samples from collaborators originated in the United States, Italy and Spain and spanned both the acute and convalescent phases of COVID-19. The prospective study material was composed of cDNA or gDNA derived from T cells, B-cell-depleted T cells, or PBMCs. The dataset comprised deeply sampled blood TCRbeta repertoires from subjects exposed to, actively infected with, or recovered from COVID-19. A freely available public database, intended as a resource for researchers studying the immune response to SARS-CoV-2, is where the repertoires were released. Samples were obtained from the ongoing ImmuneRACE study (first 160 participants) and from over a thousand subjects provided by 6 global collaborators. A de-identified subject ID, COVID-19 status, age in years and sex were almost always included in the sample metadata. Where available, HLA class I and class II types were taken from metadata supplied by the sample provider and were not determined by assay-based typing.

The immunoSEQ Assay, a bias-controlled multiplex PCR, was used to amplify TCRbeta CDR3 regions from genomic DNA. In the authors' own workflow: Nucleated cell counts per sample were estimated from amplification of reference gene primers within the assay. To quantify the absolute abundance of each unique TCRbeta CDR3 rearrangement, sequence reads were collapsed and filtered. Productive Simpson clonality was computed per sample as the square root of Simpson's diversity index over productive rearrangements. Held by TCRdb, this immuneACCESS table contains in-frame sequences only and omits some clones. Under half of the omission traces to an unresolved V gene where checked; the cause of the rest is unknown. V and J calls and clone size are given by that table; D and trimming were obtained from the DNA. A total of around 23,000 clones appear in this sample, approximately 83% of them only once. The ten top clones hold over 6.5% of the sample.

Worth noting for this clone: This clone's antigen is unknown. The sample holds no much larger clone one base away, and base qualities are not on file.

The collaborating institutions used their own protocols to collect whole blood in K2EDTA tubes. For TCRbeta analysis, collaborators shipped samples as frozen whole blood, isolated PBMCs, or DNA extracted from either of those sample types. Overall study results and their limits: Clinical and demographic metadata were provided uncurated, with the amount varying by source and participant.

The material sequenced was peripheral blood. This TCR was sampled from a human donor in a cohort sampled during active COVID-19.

The DNA reads TGTGCCAGCACCGGGGGGCTGAACACCGGGGAGCTGTTTTTT. Protein translation: CASTGGLNTGELFF. The sequence joins TRBV27 to TRBJ2-2; TRBD2 is a possible D gene, resting on 7 matching bases. The germline V gene (reference sequence) specifies MNHEY as CDR1 and SMNVEV as CDR2. The V and J ends are trimmed by 7 bases and 1 base, leaving 10 bases between them. The CDR3 sequence holds 14 residues, the cysteine and phenylalanine included. Of all the DNA, just the CDR3 is kept, 42 bases in frame from base 1.